Listed below are T cell receptor beta chains from one sample, sequenced in a study of glioma-infiltrating T cells. Via MiXCR, TCRdb re-called the multiplex PCR reads, giving one row per CDR3 protein. This sample yields under 150,000 distinct CDR3 sequences, of which about two fifths are seen a single time; roughly 20% belongs to the top ten. Material for sequencing was glioma tissue, nonneoplastic brain tissue, or PBMCs (not recorded which). All receptors come from a human donor with low-grade glioma or glioblastoma, undergoing nonglioma brain surgery, or in good health (not recorded which). CDR3s include the opening cysteine and the closing phenylalanine or tryptophan. Each record gives: D gene, V gene, clone size, J gene, CDR3 DNA, CDR3 protein. A D gene is named only where the DNA matches it firmly. Clone sizes are given selectively: once, few, many, or a class where the clone is expanded.

.	TRBV4-3	few	TRBJ1-2	TGCGCCAGCAGCCAAGATTACGGGACCTATGGCTACACCTTC	CASSQDYGTYGYTF
.	TRBV27	few	TRBJ1-2	TGTGCCAGCAGTTTACAGGGTTCGGGTAACTATGGCTACACCTTC	CASSLQGSGNYGYTF
.	TRBV14	.	TRBJ1-1	TGTGCCAGCAGCCGCGGAATCAGAGGGGCTGGGGCTTTCTTT	CASSRGIRGAGAFF
TRBD1	TRBV20-1	few	TRBJ1-2	TGCAGTGCGGAACAGGGGAGGGGTGGCTACACCTTC	CSAEQGRGGYTF
TRBD2	TRBV10-3	.	TRBJ2-7	TGTGCCATCAGTGACCGGACTAGAAACTACGAGCAGTACTTC	CAISDRTRNYEQYF
.	TRBV5-4	.	TRBJ2-1	TGTGCCAGCAGCCCAAGAGCCTCCTACAATGAGCAGTTCTTC	CASSPRASYNEQFF
.	TRBV7-2	.	TRBJ2-7	TGTGCCAGCAGCTTAGGACAGGATGGCTCCTACGAGCAGTACTTC	CASSLGQDGSYEQYF
.	TRBV6-1	few	TRBJ2-3	TGTGCCAGCAGCCTCGTGGAGGGCCGCACAGATACGCAGTATTTT	CASSLVEGRTDTQYF
.	TRBV7-2	many	TRBJ2-3	TGTGCCAGCAGCAACATCCGAGGTACAGATACGCAGTATTTT	CASSNIRGTDTQYF
.	TRBV10-3	.	TRBJ2-3	TGTGCCATCGGGACTCTACCCACAGATACGCAGTATTTT	CAIGTLPTDTQYF
.	TRBV20-1	.	TRBJ2-7	TGCAGTGCTATCTACATGGATTCTTTCTACGAGCAGTACTTC	CSAIYMDSFYEQYF
.	TRBV18	.	TRBJ1-2	TGTGCCAGCTCACCGGACAGTCAAGGGGGCTACACCTTC	CASSPDSQGGYTF
TRBD1	TRBV7-3	few	TRBJ2-2	TGTGCCAGCAGCCGCGGACAGGGAAGCACCGGGGAGCTGTTTTTT	CASSRGQGSTGELFF
.	TRBV7-2	.	TRBJ2-1	TGTGCCAGCAGCTTAGCTCAAGACTACAATGAGCAGTTCTTC	CASSLAQDYNEQFF